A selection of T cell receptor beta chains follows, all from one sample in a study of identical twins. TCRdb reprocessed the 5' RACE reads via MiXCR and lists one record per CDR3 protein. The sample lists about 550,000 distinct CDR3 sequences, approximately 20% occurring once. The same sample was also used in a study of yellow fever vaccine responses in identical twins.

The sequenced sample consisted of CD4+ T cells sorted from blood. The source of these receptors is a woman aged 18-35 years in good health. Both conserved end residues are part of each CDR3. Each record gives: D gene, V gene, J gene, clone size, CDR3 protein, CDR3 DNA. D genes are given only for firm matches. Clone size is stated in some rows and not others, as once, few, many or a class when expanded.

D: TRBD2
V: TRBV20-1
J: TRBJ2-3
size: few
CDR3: CSAATTSGLTDTQYF
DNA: TGCAGTGCTGCCACCACTAGCGGTCTCACAGATACGCAGTATTTT

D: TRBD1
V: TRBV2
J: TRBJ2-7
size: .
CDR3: CASSADRGSYEQYF
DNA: TGTGCCAGCAGTGCGGACAGGGGGTCCTACGAGCAGTACTTC

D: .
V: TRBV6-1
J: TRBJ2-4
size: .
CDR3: CASRQYPFTKNIQYF
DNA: TGTGCCAGCAGACAATATCCCTTTACCAAAAACATTCAGTACTTC

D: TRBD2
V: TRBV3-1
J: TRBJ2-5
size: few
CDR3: CASSQGLAGVVTQYF
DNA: TGTGCCAGCAGCCAAGGACTAGCGGGAGTTGTGACCCAGTACTTC

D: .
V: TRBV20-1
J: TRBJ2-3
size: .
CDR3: CSARDPRGSTDTQYF
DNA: TGCAGTGCTAGAGATCCTAGGGGTTCCACAGATACGCAGTATTTT

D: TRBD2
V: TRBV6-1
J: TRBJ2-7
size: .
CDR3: CASSGRLAGNYEQYF
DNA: TGTGCCAGCAGTGGGAGACTAGCGGGAAACTACGAGCAGTACTTC

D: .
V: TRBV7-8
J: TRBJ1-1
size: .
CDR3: CASSLATGPGEAFF
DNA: TGTGCCAGCAGCTTAGCTACAGGCCCCGGGGAAGCTTTCTTT

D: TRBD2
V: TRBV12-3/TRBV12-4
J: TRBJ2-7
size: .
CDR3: CASSFFPVGFGGGTHEQYF
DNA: TGTGCCAGCAGTTTCTTTCCAGTAGGTTTCGGGGGAGGGACGCACGAGCAGTACTTC

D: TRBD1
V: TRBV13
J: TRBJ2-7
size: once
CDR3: CASSQDRGETYEQYF
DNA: TGTGCCAGCAGCCAAGACAGGGGTGAAACCTACGAGCAGTACTTC

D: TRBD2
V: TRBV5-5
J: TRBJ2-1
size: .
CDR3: CASSLWGIAGGYNEQFF
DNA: TGTGCCAGCAGCTTATGGGGAATAGCGGGGGGCTACAATGAGCAGTTCTTC

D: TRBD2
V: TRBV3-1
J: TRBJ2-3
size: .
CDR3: CASSRRTSSSTDTQYF
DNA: TGTGCCAGCAGCCGTCGGACTAGCAGTAGCACAGATACGCAGTATTTT

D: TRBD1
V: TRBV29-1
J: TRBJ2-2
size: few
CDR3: CSVGEGAQTNTGELFF
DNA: TGCAGCGTTGGAGAGGGGGCCCAAACGAACACCGGGGAGCTGTTTTTT

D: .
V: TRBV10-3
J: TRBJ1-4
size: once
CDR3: CAISGSFGVGTNEKLFF
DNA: TGTGCCATCAGCGGGTCCTTCGGGGTTGGAACTAATGAAAAACTGTTTTTT

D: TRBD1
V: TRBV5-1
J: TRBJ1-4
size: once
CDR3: CASSPTGGGNEKLFF
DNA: TGCGCCAGCAGCCCGACAGGGGGAGGTAATGAAAAACTGTTTTTT

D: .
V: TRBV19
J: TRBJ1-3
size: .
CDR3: CASSVYRDSGNTIYF
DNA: TGTGCCAGTAGTGTCTACAGGGACTCTGGAAACACCATATATTTT

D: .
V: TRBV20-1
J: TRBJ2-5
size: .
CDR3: CSATWGAETQYF
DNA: TGCAGTGCTACTTGGGGAGCAGAGACCCAGTACTTC

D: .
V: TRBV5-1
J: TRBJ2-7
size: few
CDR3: CASSPGGVILSYEQYF
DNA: TGCGCCAGCAGCCCCGGTGGGGTTATCCTTTCCTACGAGCAGTACTTC

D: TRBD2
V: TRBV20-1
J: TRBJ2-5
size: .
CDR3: CSASGGFGLADPLETQYF
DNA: TGCAGTGCTAGTGGGGGGTTTGGACTAGCGGACCCCCTTGAGACCCAGTACTTC

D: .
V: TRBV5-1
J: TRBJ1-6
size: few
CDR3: CASSLAGYGSPLHF
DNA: TGCGCCAGCAGCTTGGCGGGGTATGGTTCACCCCTCCACTTT

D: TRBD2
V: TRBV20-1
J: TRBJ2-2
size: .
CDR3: CSASSSGNSNTGELFF
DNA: TGCAGTGCTAGTTCCAGCGGGAACTCGAACACCGGGGAGCTGTTTTTT

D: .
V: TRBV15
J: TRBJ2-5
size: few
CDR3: CATSRDQGRQETQYF
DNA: TGTGCCACCAGCAGAGATCAGGGGAGGCAAGAGACCCAGTACTTC

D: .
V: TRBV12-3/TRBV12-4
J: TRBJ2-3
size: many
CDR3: CASSLGLPTRTDTQYF
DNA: TGTGCCAGCAGTTTAGGTCTACCGACCCGCACAGATACGCAGTATTTT

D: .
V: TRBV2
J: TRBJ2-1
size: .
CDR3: CTSSEDPLFGYEQFF
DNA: TGTACCAGCAGTGAAGATCCCCTTTTTGGGTATGAGCAGTTCTTC

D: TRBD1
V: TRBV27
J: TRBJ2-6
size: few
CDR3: CASSYRTGVGSGANVLTF
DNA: TGTGCCAGCAGTTACCGGACAGGGGTAGGTTCTGGGGCCAACGTCCTGACTTTC

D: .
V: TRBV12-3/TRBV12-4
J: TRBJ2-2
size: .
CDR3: CASTRPENTGELFF
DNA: TGTGCCAGCACCCGGCCAGAGAACACCGGGGAGCTGTTTTTT

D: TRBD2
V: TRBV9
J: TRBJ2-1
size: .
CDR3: CASSPWTSGKYNEQFF
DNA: TGTGCCAGCAGCCCCTGGACTAGCGGGAAATACAATGAGCAGTTCTTC

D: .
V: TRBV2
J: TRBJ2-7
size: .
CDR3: CASKDDSSGDEQYF
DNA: TGTGCCAGCAAAGATGACAGTTCGGGGGACGAGCAGTACTTC

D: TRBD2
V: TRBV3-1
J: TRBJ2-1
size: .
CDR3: CASSQPAGPLDEQFF
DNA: TGTGCCAGCAGCCAACCAGCGGGACCGTTGGATGAGCAGTTCTTC

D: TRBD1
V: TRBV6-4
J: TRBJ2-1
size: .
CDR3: CASGTGLGEQFF
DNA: TGTGCCAGCGGGACAGGTTTGGGTGAGCAGTTCTTC

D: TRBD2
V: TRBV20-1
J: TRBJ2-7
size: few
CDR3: CSAYPLAGGRVSEQYF
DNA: TGCAGTGCCTACCCCCTCGCGGGAGGAAGGGTTTCCGAGCAGTACTTC

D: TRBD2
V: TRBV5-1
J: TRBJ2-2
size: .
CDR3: CASSWGPGLEISGELFF
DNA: TGCGCCAGCAGCTGGGGCCCGGGACTAGAAATTTCCGGGGAGCTGTTTTTT

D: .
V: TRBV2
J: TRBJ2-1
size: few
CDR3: CASTLPMGTYNEQFF
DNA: TGTGCCAGCACCCTCCCTATGGGGACCTACAATGAGCAGTTCTTC

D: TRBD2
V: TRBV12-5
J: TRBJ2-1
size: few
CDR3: CASGLVQRGLRINLVSDEQFF
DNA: TGTGCTAGTGGTTTGGTACAGCGGGGACTAAGAATAAACCTAGTCTCGGATGAGCAGTTCTTC

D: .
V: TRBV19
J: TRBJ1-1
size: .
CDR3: CASTAGFPNVNTEAFF
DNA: TGTGCCAGTACCGCGGGGTTTCCAAACGTGAACACTGAAGCTTTCTTT

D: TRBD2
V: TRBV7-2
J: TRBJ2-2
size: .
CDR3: CASSLLAGGDTGELFF
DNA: TGTGCCAGCAGCTTATTGGCGGGGGGCGACACCGGGGAGCTGTTTTTT

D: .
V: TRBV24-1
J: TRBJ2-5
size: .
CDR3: CATSDFSAGPQYF
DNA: TGTGCCACCAGTGATTTCTCGGCAGGGCCCCAGTACTTC

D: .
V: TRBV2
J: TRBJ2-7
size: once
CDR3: CASRGLERIISYEQYF
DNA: TGTGCCAGCAGAGGACTCGAGCGGATCATATCCTACGAGCAGTACTTC

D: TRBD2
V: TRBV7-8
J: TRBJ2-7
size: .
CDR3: CASSLGGLAGSTYEQYF
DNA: TGTGCCAGCAGCTTAGGGGGGCTAGCGGGAAGTACCTACGAGCAGTACTTC

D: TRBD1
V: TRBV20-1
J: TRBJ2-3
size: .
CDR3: CSARGQGSSTDTQYF
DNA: TGCAGTGCTAGGGGACAGGGTTCTAGCACAGATACGCAGTATTTT

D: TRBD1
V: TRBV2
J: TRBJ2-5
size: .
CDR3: CASNRGRGLETQYF
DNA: TGTGCCAGCAATCGTGGCAGGGGGCTAGAGACCCAGTACTTC

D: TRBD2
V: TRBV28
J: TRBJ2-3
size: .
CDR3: CASSSRSSGSGIADTQYF
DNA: TGTGCCAGCAGTTCCAGGAGTAGCGGGAGTGGAATTGCAGATACGCAGTATTTT

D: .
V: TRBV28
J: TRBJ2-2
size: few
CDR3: CASIGGLYTGELFF
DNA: TGTGCCAGCATAGGAGGCCTTTACACCGGGGAGCTGTTTTTT